One sample yielded the 32 T cell receptor beta chains listed below, sequenced in a study of graft-versus-host responses after intestinal transplantation (dated by TCRdb to the early 2020s). Library method: the immunoSEQ multiplex PCR assay. TCRdb's version of the immuneACCESS table is confined to in-frame rearrangements and falls short of the full clone set. An unresolved V gene accounts for under half of the shortfall where checked; the remainder is of unknown origin. For this sample the table gives almost 20,000 clones, of which roughly 86% were detected only once. The ten most abundant clones make up roughly 10% of the sample. The sample consisted of PBMCs, taken about 240 days after intestinal transplant. The receptors derive from a human patient who received an intestinal transplant, so some T cells may come from the graft donor.

This clone has just a few counts. V and J are TRBV19 and TRBJ2-1; no definite D call. The CDR3 contains 14 residues. Trimming removed 10 bases from V and 0 bases from J, with 13 bases in between. CDR1 is LNHDA, CDR2 SQIVND, per germline (reference sequence). The CDR3 loop reads CATRLFSSYNEQFF. Written as DNA, the CDR3 is TGTGCCACCCGATTGTTTTCCTCCTACAATGAGCAGTTCTTC.

The chain recombines TRBV7-6 with TRBJ2-5, with 11 bases that match TRBD2. The CDR3 covers 15 residues. The germline CDR1 and CDR2 sequences are SGHVS and FNYEAQ. J lost 2 bases, V lost 5 bases, and 4 bases had no gene match. The CDR3 coding sequence is TGTGCCAGCAGCACGGGACTAGCGGAACAAGAGACCCAGTACTTC. This encodes CASSTGLAEQETQYF.

The V and J genes are TRBV12-1 and TRBJ1-6; the table's D call TRBD1 went unverified against the DNA. TRBV12-1 is a documented pseudogene. The CDR3 spans 12 residues. The CDR3 bases are TGTGCCAGCAGCATAAGGGACAGAACCCTCCACTTT. This encodes CASSIRDRTLHF.

The gene calls are TRBV5-1 and TRBJ1-2, with D possibly being TRBD1 (6 bases). Trimming shortened V by 1 base and J by 3 bases, and 16 bases separated the two germline ends. Per the germline V gene, CDR1 is SGHRS and CDR2 is YFSETQ. CDR3 size: 16 residues. The CDR3 DNA follows: TGCGCCAGCAGCTTGAGGGGGGGCCCTCCTGACTATGGCTACACCTTC. Its translation: CASSLRGGPPDYGYTF.

The chain recombines TRBV7-9 with TRBJ2-7, with D tentatively TRBD2 (5 bases). The CDR3 spans 11 residues. V gave up 8 bases and J gave up 3 bases, with 8 bases separating them. The germline gives CDR1 SEHNR, CDR2 FQNEAQ (reference sequence). The CDR3 sequence: CASGRGYEQYF. CDR3 sequence (DNA): TGTGCCAGCGGGAGAGGCTACGAGCAGTACTTC.

This clone showed up just a few times. Other DNA sequences in the sample encode the same CDR3. The gene calls are TRBV9 and TRBJ1-6; perhaps TRBD1 as D (5 bases). This CDR3 is built from 16 residues. Per germline, CDR1 SGDLS and CDR2 YYNGEE. Deletions cut 4 bases from V and 6 bases from J, with 17 bases between. The CDR3 nucleotides read TGTGCCAGCAGCCAAGCCGGTGACAGCTTTAATTCACCCCTCCACTTT. Translating it yields CASSQAGDSFNSPLHF.

The table lists this clone with a few counts. V and J are TRBV9 and TRBJ1-2; unclear D gene. There are 13 residues in the CDR3. CDR1 and CDR2 (germline): SGDLS, YYNGEE. V was pared by 0 bases and J by 5 bases, with 8 bases between. The CDR3 sequence: CASSVGGIYGYTF. For the CDR3, the DNA is TGTGCCAGCAGCGTAGGAGGGATATATGGCTACACCTTC.

The chain uses TRBV5-1 and TRBJ2-1; D assignment may be TRBD1 or TRBD2 (6 bases each). Between the trimmed V and J ends, which lost 0 bases and 2 bases, there was a span of 24 bases. This CDR3 is 20 amino acids long. The germline CDR1 and CDR2 sequences are SGHRS and YFSETQ. The DNA for the CDR3 is TGCGCCAGCAGCTTGGTTCCCCAAAACGGGGGCCCCATCCCCTACAATGAGCAGTTCTTC. This gives the protein CASSLVPQNGGPIPYNEQFF.

V gene TRBV4-3 combines with J gene TRBJ1-6, with D maybe TRBD1 (5 bases). Trimming removed 1 base from V and 7 bases from J, with 8 bases in between. The CDR3 totals 14 residues. Per the germline V gene, CDR1 is LGHNA and CDR2 is YSLEER. The CDR3 reads CASSQGGSNSPLHF. The CDR3 DNA follows: TGCGCCAGCAGCCAAGGGGGGAGCAATTCACCCCTCCACTTT.

The rearrangement joins TRBV27 to TRBJ2-7; D not certain. The ends were cut back, 0 bases at V and 3 bases at J, with 6 bases in the middle. This CDR3 region has 13 residues. Germline V gene lookup returns CDR1 MNHEY and CDR2 SMNVEV (reference sequence). The CDR3 nucleotides are TGTGCCAGCAGTTTATCGGCCAGCTACGAGCAGTACTTC. Its translation: CASSLSASYEQYF.

This clone was seen only once. The chain combines TRBV27 with TRBJ1-2; tentative D call: TRBD1 (5 bases). The germline V gene has CDR1 MNHEY and CDR2 SMNVEV (reference sequence). V shed 5 bases and J shed 6 bases, with 13 bases lying between them. The CDR3 runs 13 residues. The CDR3 DNA reads TGTGCCAGCAGTCCTGGGGCAGCAGATGGCTACACCTTC. It codes for CASSPGAADGYTF.

The chain carries TRBV28 and TRBJ1-6; D is unclear. This CDR3 region has 19 residues. The germline CDR1 and CDR2 sequences are MDHEN and SYDVKM. The ends were cut back, 5 bases at V and 5 bases at J, with 25 bases in the middle. CDR3 protein: CASSGQVLSWPPNNSPLHF. CDR3 in DNA: TGTGCCAGCAGTGGGCAAGTGCTCTCTTGGCCCCCTAATAATTCACCCCTCCACTTT. Together with reference TRBV28 and TRBJ1-6, the CDR3 gives the full variable domain: DVKVTQSSRYLVKRTGEKVFLECVQDMDHENMFWYRQDPGLGLRLIYFSYDVKMKEKGDIPEGYSVSREKKERFSLILESASTNQTSMYLCASSGQVLSWPPNNSPLHFGNGTRLTVT.

The gene calls are TRBV19 and TRBJ1-1, with TRBD1 matching over 7 bases. The J segment lost 8 bases and the V segment lost 8 bases, leaving 2 bases of the junction unmatched. The CDR3 contains 10 residues. CDR1 and CDR2 from the germline V gene are LNHDA and SQIVND (reference sequence). The CDR3 nucleotides read TGTGCCAGTGGCAGGGGGGAAGCTTTCTTT. As protein: CASGRGEAFF.

There are a few counts of this clone. This chain uses TRBV13 with TRBJ1-1, with 8 bases identical to TRBD1. The V and J ends lost 5 bases and 1 base, in that order; junction bases with no gene match: 6. The germline V gene has CDR1 PRHDT and CDR2 FYEKMQ (reference sequence). The CDR3 has 15 residues. CDR3 coding DNA: TGTGCCAGCAGCAGCAGGGGGCGGGGGAACACTGAAGCTTTCTTT. Translated, it gives CASSSRGRGNTEAFF.

V usage is TRBV11-3 and J usage is TRBJ2-7; 9 positions agree with TRBD2. CDR1 and CDR2 from the germline V gene are SGHNT and YENEEA. The CDR3 totals 12 residues. Trimming at V came to 5 bases and at J to 6 bases, leaving 2 bases not matched to a gene. The CDR3 loop is CASSNSGGEQYF. In DNA form, the CDR3 reads TGTGCCAGCAGCAATAGCGGGGGCGAGCAGTACTTC. Full variable domain (missing parts from reference TRBV11-3 and TRBJ2-7): EAGVVQSPRYKIIEKKQPVAFWCNPISGHNTLYWYLQNLGQGPELLIRYENEEAVDDSQLPKDRFSAERLKGVDSTLKIQPAELGDSAVYLCASSNSGGEQYFGPGTRLTVT.

The chain couples TRBV4-1 to TRBJ2-1, with a weak D call TRBD2 (5 bases). This CDR3 has 14 amino acids. From germline, CDR1 is MGHRA and CDR2 YSYEKL. The V gene lost 0 bases and the J gene lost 7 bases, with 10 bases spanning the gap. The CDR3 DNA reads as TGCGCCAGCAGCCAAGATAGGAGGTTTAATGAGCAGTTCTTC. Amino acid sequence: CASSQDRRFNEQFF.

This clone has only one observation. The chain combines TRBV6-5 with TRBJ1-2; D call uncertain. The CDR3 loop spans 14 amino acids. Between the trimmed V and J ends, which lost 2 bases and 6 bases, there was a span of 13 bases. Per germline, CDR1 MNHEY and CDR2 SVGAGI. The CDR3 DNA sequence: TGTGCCAGCAGTTACACAGACACCAGGAATGGCTACACCTTC. This encodes CASSYTDTRNGYTF.

The V and J genes are TRBV10-3 and TRBJ1-1; D is uncertain. Per germline, CDR1 ENHRY and CDR2 SYGVKD. The CDR3 covers 16 residues. V was trimmed by 4 bases and J by 1 base, leaving 16 bases between them. In DNA form, the CDR3 reads TGTGCCATCAGTGGGAGGGCAGGCGTAGGGAACACTGAAGCTTTCTTT. This encodes CAISGRAGVGNTEAFF.

CDR3 nucleotide sequence: TGTGCCAGCAGTGACGGGACAGGGGGTCAGCCCCAGCATTTT. Protein product: CASSDGTGGQPQHF. The chain is built from TRBV6-9 and TRBJ1-5; the match to TRBD1 covers 11 bases. The CDR3 sequence is 14 residues long. The germline gives CDR1 MNHGY, CDR2 SVAAGI. V shed 5 bases, J shed 6 bases, and the junction held 3 bases outside the gene matches.

This chain uses TRBV5-1 with TRBJ2-7; D is uncertain. V lost 0 bases and J lost 4, with 8 bases in between. CDR1 is SGHRS and CDR2 is YFSETQ in the germline V gene. The CDR3 extends over 13 amino acids. CDR3 DNA sequence: TGCGCCAGCAGCTTGGAGTTCGGATACGAGCAGTACTTC. Protein sequence: CASSLEFGYEQYF.

The chain is built from TRBV18 and TRBJ2-5; D gene uncertain. Germline assignment: CDR1 KGHSH and CDR2 LQKENI. The CDR3 length is 13 residues. Trimming stripped 2 bases from V and 3 bases from J, with 7 bases between. The CDR3 loop reads CASSPEMEETQYF. The CDR3, as DNA: TGTGCCAGCTCACCAGAGATGGAAGAGACCCAGTACTTC.

The chain recombines TRBV5-4 with TRBJ1-6; D is unclear. The CDR3 covers 14 residues. Germline values: CDR1 SGHNT, CDR2 YYREEE (reference sequence). Between the trimmed V and J ends, which lost 4 bases and 2 bases, there was a span of 7 bases. This CDR3 reads CASSAYTYNSPLHF. The CDR3 nucleotides are TGTGCCAGCAGCGCCTATACCTATAATTCACCCCTCCACTTT.

The chain couples TRBV10-3 to TRBJ1-4; D is undetermined. V was cut by 0 bases and J by 8 bases, with 19 bases left in between. Germline V CDR1 and CDR2: ENHRY, SYGVKD. CDR3 length equals 17 residues. CDR3 loop: CAISESIHNPGGEKLFF. DNA for the CDR3: TGTGCCATCAGTGAGTCGATCCATAACCCGGGAGGGGAAAAACTGTTTTTT.

The rearrangement links TRBV5-6 to TRBJ2-2; no firm D call. The germline V gene has CDR1 SGHDT and CDR2 YYEEEE. V was cut by 4 bases and J by 3 bases, with 7 bases left in between. The CDR3 covers 13 residues. The CDR3 DNA is TGTGCCAGCAGCCGTCCCCACACCGGGGAGCTGTTTTTT. Protein product: CASSRPHTGELFF.

V is TRBV7-9 and J is TRBJ2-7, with 7 positions matching TRBD2. From germline, CDR1 is SEHNR and CDR2 FQNEAQ (reference sequence). The CDR3 is made up of 15 amino acids. V shed 2 bases, J shed 5 bases, and the junction held 9 bases outside the gene matches. The CDR3 nucleotides are TGTGCCAGCAGCTTAACGTCGGGGAGGGTTAACGAGCAGTACTTC. This gives the protein CASSLTSGRVNEQYF.

This chain joins TRBV5-8 and TRBJ1-4, with unresolved D. Germline CDR1 and CDR2: SGHTS and YDEGEE. There are 15 residues in the CDR3. Between the trimmed V and J ends, which lost 0 bases and 0 bases, there was a span of 6 bases. CDR3 sequence: CASSLGTATNEKLFF. CDR3 in DNA: TGTGCCAGCAGCTTGGGCACCGCAACTAATGAAAAACTGTTTTTT. Using reference TRBV5-8 and TRBJ1-4 for the parts outside the CDR3, the full variable domain is EAGVTQSPTHLIKTRGQQATLRCSPISGHTSVYWYQQALGLGLQFLLWYDEGEERNRGNFPPRFSGRQFPNYSSELNVNALELEDSALYLCASSLGTATNEKLFFGSGTQLSVL.

The V and J genes are TRBV7-8 and TRBJ1-1; no reliable D call. Germline V gene lookup returns CDR1 SGHVS and CDR2 FQNEAQ. With 0 bases removed from V and 4 bases from J, the gap between germline ends came to 6 bases. The CDR3 covers 13 residues. Here the CDR3 DNA reads TGTGCCAGCAGCTTAGCCGTCTGCACTGAAGCTTTCTTT. This codes for CASSLAVCTEAFF.

This chain connects TRBV12-5 to TRBJ2-2, with a weak D call TRBD2 (6 bases). This CDR3 is built from 15 residues. Germline V gives CDR1 LGHNT, CDR2 FRNRAP. Trimming stripped 7 bases from V and 1 base from J, with 13 bases between. CDR3 amino acids: CASARGGVNTGELFF. The DNA of the CDR3 is TGTGCTAGTGCCCGGGGCGGGGTGAACACCGGGGAGCTGTTTTTT.

The count of this clone is one. The rearrangement uses TRBV10-3 and TRBJ1-2; D is undetermined. Trimming shortened V by 8 bases and J by 4 bases, and 20 bases separated the two germline ends. CDR1 and CDR2 (germline): ENHRY, SYGVKD. The CDR3 has 15 residues. The CDR3 protein is CAIPHSLPFSYGYTF. In nucleotides, the CDR3 is TGTGCCATCCCCCATAGTCTGCCCTTCAGCTATGGCTACACCTTC.

The CDR3: CASSLGLKGPNTEAFF. The CDR3 nucleotides read TGTGCCAGCAGCTTAGGTTTAAAGGGGCCCAACACTGAAGCTTTCTTT. The chain couples TRBV7-9 to TRBJ1-1, with D possibly matching TRBD1 (5 bases). Trimming removed 1 base at V and 2 bases at J, with 14 bases between. The CDR3 extends over 16 amino acids. CDR1 SEHNR and CDR2 FQNEAQ come from the germline V gene (reference sequence).

This clone has a single count. The rearrangement uses TRBV5-4 and TRBJ2-3; D may correspond to TRBD1 or TRBD2 (5 bases each). Trimming removed 0 bases at V and 0 bases at J, with 14 bases between. This CDR3 has 17 amino acids. Germline lookup yields CDR1 SGHNT and CDR2 YYREEE (reference sequence). The CDR3, as DNA: TGTGCCAGCAGCTTGGGAACTAGGGGCTTGAGCACAGATACGCAGTATTTT. Translated, it gives CASSLGTRGLSTDTQYF.

The V gene is TRBV30, the J gene TRBJ1-6; D unresolved. CDR3 size: 16 residues. Germline V lookup: CDR1 GTSNPN, CDR2 SVGIG (reference sequence). V shed 3 bases and J shed 0 bases, with 12 bases lying between them. CDR3 coding DNA: TGTGCCTGGAGCATTGGTGGGAACTCCTATAATTCACCCCTCCACTTT. This translates into CAWSIGGNSYNSPLHF.